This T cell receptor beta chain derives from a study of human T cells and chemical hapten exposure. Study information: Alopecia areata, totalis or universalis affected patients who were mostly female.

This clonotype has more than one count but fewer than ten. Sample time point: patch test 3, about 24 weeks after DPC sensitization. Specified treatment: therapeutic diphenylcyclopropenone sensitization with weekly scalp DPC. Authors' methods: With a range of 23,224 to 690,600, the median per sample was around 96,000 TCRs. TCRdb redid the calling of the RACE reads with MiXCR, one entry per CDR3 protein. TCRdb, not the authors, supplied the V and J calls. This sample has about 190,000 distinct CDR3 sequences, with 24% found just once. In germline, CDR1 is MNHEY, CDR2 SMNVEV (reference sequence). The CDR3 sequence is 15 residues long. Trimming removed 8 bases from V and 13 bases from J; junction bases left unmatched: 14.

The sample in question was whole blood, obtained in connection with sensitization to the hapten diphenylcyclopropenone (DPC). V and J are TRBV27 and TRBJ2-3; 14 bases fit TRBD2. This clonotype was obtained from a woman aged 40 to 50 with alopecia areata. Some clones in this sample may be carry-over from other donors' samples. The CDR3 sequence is CASSPGLAGVGWKYF. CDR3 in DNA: TGTGCCAGCTCCCCGGGACTAGCGGGAGTGGGATGGAAGTATTTT.